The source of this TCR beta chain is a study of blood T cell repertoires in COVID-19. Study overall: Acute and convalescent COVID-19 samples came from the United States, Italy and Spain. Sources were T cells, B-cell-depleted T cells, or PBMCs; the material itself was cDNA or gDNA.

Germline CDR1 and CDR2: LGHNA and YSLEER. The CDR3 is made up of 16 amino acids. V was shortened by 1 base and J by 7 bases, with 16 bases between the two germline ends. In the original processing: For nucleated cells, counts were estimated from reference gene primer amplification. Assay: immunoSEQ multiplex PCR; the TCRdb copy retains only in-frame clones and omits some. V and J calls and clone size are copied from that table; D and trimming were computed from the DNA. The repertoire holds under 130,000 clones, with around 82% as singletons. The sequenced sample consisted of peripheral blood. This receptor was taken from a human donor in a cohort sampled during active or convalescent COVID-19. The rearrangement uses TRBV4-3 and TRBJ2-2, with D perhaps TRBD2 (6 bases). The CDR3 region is CASSQGTTPGIGELFF. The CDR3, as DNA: TGCGCCAGCAGCCAAGGGACTACCCCCGGGATCGGGGAGCTGTTTTTT.